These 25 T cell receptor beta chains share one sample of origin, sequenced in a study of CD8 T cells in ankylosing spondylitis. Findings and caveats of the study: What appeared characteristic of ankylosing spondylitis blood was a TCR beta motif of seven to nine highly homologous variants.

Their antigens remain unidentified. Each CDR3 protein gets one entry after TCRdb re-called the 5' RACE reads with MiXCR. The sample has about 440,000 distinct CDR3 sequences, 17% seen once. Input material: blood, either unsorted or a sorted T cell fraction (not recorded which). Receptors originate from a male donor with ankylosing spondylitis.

The DNA for the CDR3 is TGTGCCAGCAGCTCGGATAATCAGCCCCAGCATTTT. Residues: CASSSDNQPQHF. J is TRBJ1-5 and V is TRBV7-9; D gene unclear. This CDR3 is 12 amino acids long. V was shortened by 4 bases and J by 4 bases, with 5 bases between the two germline ends. CDR1 and CDR2 from the germline V gene are SEHNR and FQNEAQ (reference sequence). Full variable domain (outside the CDR3, taken from reference TRBV7-9 and TRBJ1-5): DTGVSQNPRHKITKRGQNVTFRCDPISEHNRLYWYRQTLGQGPEFLTYFQNEAQLEKSRLLSDRFSAERPKGSFSTLEIQRTEQGDSAMYLCASSSDNQPQHFGDGTRLSIL.

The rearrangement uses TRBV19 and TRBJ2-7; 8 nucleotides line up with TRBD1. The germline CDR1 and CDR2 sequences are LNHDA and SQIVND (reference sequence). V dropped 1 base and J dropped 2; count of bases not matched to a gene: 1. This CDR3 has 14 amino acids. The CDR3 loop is CASSIGTGTYEQYF. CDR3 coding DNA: TGTGCCAGTAGTATAGGGACAGGGACCTACGAGCAGTACTTC. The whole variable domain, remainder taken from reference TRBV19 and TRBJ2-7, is DGGITQSPKYLFRKEGQNVTLSCEQNLNHDAMYWYRQDPGQGLRLIYYSQIVNDFQKGDIAEGYSVSREKKESFPLTVTSAQKNPTAFYLCASSIGTGTYEQYFGPGTRLTVT.

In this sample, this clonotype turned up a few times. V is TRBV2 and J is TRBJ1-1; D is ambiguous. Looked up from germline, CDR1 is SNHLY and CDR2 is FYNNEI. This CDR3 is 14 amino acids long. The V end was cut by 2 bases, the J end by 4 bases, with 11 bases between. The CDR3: CASSEYLSGTEAFF. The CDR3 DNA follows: TGTGCCAGCAGTGAATATCTCTCGGGCACTGAAGCTTTCTTT.

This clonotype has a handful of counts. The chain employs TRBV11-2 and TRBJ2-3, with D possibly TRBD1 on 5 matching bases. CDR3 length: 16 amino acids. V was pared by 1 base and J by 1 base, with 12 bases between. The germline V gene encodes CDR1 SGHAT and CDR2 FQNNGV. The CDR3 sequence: CASSLGQGVRTDTQYF. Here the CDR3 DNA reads TGTGCCAGCAGCTTAGGACAAGGGGTGCGCACAGATACGCAGTATTTT.

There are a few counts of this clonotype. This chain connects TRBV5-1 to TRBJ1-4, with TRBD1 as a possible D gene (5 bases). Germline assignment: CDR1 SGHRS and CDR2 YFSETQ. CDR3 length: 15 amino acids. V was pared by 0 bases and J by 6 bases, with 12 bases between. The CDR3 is CASSLAQGRDEKLFF. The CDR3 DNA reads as TGCGCCAGCAGCTTGGCGCAGGGAAGGGATGAAAAACTGTTTTTT.

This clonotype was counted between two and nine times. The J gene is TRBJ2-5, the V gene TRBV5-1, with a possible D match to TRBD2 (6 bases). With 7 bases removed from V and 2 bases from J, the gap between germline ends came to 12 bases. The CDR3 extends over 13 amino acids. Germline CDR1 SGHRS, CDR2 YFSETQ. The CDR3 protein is CASRLGLQETQYF. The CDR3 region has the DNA TGCGCCAGCCGACTAGGTCTTCAAGAGACCCAGTACTTC.

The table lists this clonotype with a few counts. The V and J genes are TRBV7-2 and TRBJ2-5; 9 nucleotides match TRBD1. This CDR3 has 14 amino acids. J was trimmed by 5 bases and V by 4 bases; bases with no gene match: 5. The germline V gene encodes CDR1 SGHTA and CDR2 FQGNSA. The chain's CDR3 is CASSSGTGLETQYF. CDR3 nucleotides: TGTGCCAGCAGCTCCGGGACAGGGTTGGAGACCCAGTACTTC.

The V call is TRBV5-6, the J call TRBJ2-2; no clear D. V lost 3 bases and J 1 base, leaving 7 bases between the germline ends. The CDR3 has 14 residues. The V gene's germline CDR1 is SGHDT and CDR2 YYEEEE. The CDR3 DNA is TGTGCCAGCAGCTGGGTGCGGAACACCGGGGAGCTGTTTTTT. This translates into CASSWVRNTGELFF.

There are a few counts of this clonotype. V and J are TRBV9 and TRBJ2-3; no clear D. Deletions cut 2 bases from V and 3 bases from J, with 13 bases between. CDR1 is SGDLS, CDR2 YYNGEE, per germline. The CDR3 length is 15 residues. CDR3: CASSVSKTPTDTQYF. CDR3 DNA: TGTGCCAGCAGCGTCTCAAAGACGCCAACAGATACGCAGTATTTT. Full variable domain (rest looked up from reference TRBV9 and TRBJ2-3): DSGVTQTPKHLITATGQRVTLRCSPRSGDLSVYWYQQSLDQGLQFLIQYYNGEERAKGNILERFSAQQFPDLHSELNLSSLELGDSALYFCASSVSKTPTDTQYFGPGTRLTVL.

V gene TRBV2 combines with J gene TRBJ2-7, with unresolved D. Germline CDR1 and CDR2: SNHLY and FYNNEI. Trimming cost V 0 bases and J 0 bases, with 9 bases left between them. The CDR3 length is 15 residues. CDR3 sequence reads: CASSEAPAASYEQYF. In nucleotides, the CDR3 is TGTGCCAGCAGTGAAGCGCCGGCGGCCTCCTACGAGCAGTACTTC.

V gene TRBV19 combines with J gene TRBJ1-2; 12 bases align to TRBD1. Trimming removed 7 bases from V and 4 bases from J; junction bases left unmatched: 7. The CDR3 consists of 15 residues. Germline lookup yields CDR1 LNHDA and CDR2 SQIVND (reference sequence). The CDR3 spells CASTIGTGGAYGYTF. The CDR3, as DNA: TGTGCCAGTACCATAGGGACAGGGGGCGCCTATGGCTACACCTTC.

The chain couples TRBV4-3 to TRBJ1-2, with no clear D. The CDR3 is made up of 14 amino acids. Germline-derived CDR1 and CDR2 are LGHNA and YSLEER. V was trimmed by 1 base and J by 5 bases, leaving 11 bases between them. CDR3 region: CASSQVITTYGYTF. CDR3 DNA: TGCGCCAGCAGCCAAGTAATCACAACTTATGGCTACACCTTC.

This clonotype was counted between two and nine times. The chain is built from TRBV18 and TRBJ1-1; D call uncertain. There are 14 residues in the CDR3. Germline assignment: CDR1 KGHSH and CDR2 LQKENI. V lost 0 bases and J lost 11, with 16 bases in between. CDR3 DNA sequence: TGTGCCAGCTCACCACCGTCGCGACTGCAACCGGCTTTCTTT. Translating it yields CASSPPSRLQPAFF. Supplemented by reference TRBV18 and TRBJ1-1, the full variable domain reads NAGVMQNPRHLVRRRGQEARLRCSPMKGHSHVYWYRQLPEEGLKFMVYLQKENIIDESGMPKERFSAEFPKEGPSILRIQQVVRGDSAAYFCASSPPSRLQPAFFGQGTRLTVV.

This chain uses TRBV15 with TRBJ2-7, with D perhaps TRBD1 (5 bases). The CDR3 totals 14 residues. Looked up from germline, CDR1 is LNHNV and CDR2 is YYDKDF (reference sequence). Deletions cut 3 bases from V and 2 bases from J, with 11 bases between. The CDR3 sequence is CATSRSQGTYEQYF. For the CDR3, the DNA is TGTGCCACCAGCAGGTCCCAGGGAACCTACGAGCAGTACTTC. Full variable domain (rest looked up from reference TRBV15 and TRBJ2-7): DAMVIQNPRYQVTQFGKPVTLSCSQTLNHNVMYWYQQKSSQAPKLLFHYYDKDFNNEADTPDNFQSRRPNTSFCFLDIRSPGLGDTAMYLCATSRSQGTYEQYFGPGTRLTVT.

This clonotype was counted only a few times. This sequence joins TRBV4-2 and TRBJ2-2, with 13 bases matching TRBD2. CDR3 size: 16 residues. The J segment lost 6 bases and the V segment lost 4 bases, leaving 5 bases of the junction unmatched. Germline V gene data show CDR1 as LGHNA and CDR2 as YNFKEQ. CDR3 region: CASSRGTSGRAGELFF. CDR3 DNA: TGTGCCAGCAGCCGTGGTACTAGCGGGAGGGCCGGGGAGCTGTTTTTT.

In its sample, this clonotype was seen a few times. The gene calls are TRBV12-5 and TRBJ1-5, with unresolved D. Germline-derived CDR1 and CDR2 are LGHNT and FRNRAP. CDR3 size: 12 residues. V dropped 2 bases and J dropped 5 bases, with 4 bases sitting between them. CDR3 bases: TGTGCTAGTGGTTTGAGGGATCAGCCCCAGCATTTT. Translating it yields CASGLRDQPQHF.

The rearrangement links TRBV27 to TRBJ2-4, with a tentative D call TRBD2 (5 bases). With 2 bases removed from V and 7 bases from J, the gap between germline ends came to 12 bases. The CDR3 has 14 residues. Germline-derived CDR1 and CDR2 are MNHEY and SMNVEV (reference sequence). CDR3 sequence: CASSLDRPGNIQYF. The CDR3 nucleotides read TGTGCCAGCAGTTTAGATAGACCGGGGAACATTCAGTACTTC.

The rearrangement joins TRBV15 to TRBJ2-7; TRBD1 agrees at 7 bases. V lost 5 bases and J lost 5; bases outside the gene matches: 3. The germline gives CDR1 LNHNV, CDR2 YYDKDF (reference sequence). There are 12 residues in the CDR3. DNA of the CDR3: TGTGCCACCAGCCTACAGGGGAACGAGCAGTACTTC. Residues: CATSLQGNEQYF.

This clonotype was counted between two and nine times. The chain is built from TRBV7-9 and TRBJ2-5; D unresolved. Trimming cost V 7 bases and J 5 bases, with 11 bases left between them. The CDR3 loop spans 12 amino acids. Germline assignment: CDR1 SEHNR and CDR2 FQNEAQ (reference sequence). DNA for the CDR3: TGTGCCAGCACCAACCAACTGGAGACCCAGTACTTC. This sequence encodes CASTNQLETQYF.

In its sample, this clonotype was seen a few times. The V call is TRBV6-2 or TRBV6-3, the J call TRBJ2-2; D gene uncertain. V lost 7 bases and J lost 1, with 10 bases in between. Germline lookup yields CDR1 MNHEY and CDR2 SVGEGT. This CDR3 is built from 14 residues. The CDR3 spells CASKERLNTGELFF. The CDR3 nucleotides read TGTGCCAGCAAGGAGCGCTTGAACACCGGGGAGCTGTTTTTT.

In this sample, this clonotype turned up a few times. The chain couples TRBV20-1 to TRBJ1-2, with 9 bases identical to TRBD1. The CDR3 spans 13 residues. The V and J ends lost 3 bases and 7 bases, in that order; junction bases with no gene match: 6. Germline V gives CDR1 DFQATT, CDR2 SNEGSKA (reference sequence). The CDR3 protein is CSASRQGVGGYTF. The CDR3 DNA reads TGCAGTGCTAGCAGACAGGGGGTGGGTGGCTACACCTTC.

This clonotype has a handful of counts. The CDR3 region is CASSDPGGLETQYF. CDR3 nucleotides: TGCGCCAGCAGCGACCCGGGGGGTCTAGAGACCCAGTACTTC. This chain connects TRBV5-1 to TRBJ2-5; the match to TRBD2 covers 7 bases. Losses at the gene ends were 4 bases for V and 4 bases for J; bases not matched to a gene: 7. Germline CDR1 and CDR2: SGHRS and YFSETQ. The CDR3 has 14 amino acids.

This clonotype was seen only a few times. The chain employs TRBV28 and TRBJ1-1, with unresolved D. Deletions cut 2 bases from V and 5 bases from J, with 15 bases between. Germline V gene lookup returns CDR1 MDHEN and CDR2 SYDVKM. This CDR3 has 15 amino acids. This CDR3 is CASSLGRISRTEAFF. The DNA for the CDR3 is TGTGCCAGCAGTTTAGGACGGATTAGTAGGACTGAAGCTTTCTTT.

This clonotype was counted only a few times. The chain's CDR3 is CSASLTGVSNQPQHF. The CDR3 coding sequence is TGCAGTGCTAGCCTCACAGGGGTAAGCAATCAGCCCCAGCATTTT. V gene TRBV20-1 combines with J gene TRBJ1-5; 7 bases match TRBD1. The CDR3 runs to 15 residues. J lost 1 base, V lost 3 bases, and 6 bases had no gene match. In germline, CDR1 is DFQATT, CDR2 SNEGSKA (reference sequence).

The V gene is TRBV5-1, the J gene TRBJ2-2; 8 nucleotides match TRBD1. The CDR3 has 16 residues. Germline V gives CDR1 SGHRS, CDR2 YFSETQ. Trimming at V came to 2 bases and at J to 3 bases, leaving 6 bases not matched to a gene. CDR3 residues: CASSFSGQAHTGELFF. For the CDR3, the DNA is TGCGCCAGCAGCTTTTCGGGACAGGCTCACACCGGGGAGCTGTTTTTT.